This T cell receptor (beta chain) is drawn from a study of T cells after yellow fever vaccination. General study points: Subsequent booster samples again held most clones from primary vaccination (roughly 95% CD4, just under 90% CD8).

There are many counts of this clonotype. Its antigen is undetermined. Germline V gives CDR1 SGHTA, CDR2 FQGNSA. This CDR3 comprises 12 residues. V gave up 1 base and J gave up 9 bases, with 6 bases separating them. TCRdb re-analysed the 5' RACE reads in MiXCR, keeping a single row per CDR3 protein. The sample includes around 68,000 distinct CDR3 sequences, around 7% of them seen just once. The sequences come from CD8+ T cells sorted from PBMCs, collected 10 days after the first yellow fever vaccination. The TCR was taken from a man aged 18-30 years who received the YFV17D yellow fever vaccine. The chain has TRBV7-2 and TRBJ2-2; D not resolved. Here the CDR3 reads CASSLVLRELFF. The CDR3 DNA reads TGTGCCAGCAGCTTAGTGCTCAGGGAGCTGTTTTTT.